This passage covers 25 T cell receptor beta chains from one sample sequenced in a study of shared clonotypes between healthy human individuals (dated by TCRdb to 2020 to 2021). CD8 naive samples were obtained by positive selection for CCR7 among CD45RO-negative cells, yielding a CD45RA+CCR7+ population from which TemRA cells were excluded. The library was prepared using the immunoSEQ multiplex PCR assay. What TCRdb holds here is the immuneACCESS table cut down to in-frame rearrangements. Part of the clones is not present; checked against another copy, under half of the missing clones reflect an unresolved V gene, and the others are unexplained. This sample gives more than 2 million clones in total; about 93% of them show up just once. Of the sample, approximately 1.6% is held by the ten largest clones. The specimen sequenced was naive CD8+ T cells from PBMCs. The cell subset or site label for this specimen denotes: CD45RA+CCR7+. Every receptor here comes from a man between 18 and 35 years old in good health. Some clones in this sample may be carry-over from other donors' samples.

The gene calls are TRBV11-1 and TRBJ2-1, with TRBD2 matching 8 bases. Germline trimming cut 4 bases from V and 4 bases from J; bases unmatched to any gene: 9. The CDR3 length is 16 residues. In germline, CDR1 is SGHAT, CDR2 FQDESV (reference sequence). CDR3 coding DNA: TGTGCCAGCAGCTCCCCCGGGACTAGACTTTACAATGAGCAGTTCTTC. This gives the protein CASSSPGTRLYNEQFF. The complete variable domain, with remaining parts taken from reference TRBV11-1 and TRBJ2-1, reads EAEVAQSPRYKITEKSQAVAFWCDPISGHATLYWYRQILGQGPELLVQFQDESVVDDSQLPKDRFSAERLKGVDSTLKIQPAELGDSAMYLCASSSPGTRLYNEQFFGPGTRLTVL.

This clone has a single count. This rearrangement joins TRBV7-9 to TRBJ1-2, with unresolved D. There are 14 residues in the CDR3. V lost 0 bases and J 4 bases, leaving 9 bases between the germline ends. Germline CDR1 is SEHNR and CDR2 is FQNEAQ (reference sequence). This chain's CDR3 is CASSLAEAPYGYTF. CDR3 in DNA: TGTGCCAGCAGCTTAGCGGAGGCTCCCTATGGCTACACCTTC. The full variable domain, rest sourced from reference TRBV7-9 and TRBJ1-2, is DTGVSQNPRHKITKRGQNVTFRCDPISEHNRLYWYRQTLGQGPEFLTYFQNEAQLEKSRLLSDRFSAERPKGSFSTLEIQRTEQGDSAMYLCASSLAEAPYGYTFGSGTRLTVV.

V usage is TRBV4-1 and J usage is TRBJ2-5; 12 nucleotides align to TRBD2. This CDR3 spans 17 amino acids. Germline lookup yields CDR1 MGHRA and CDR2 YSYEKL. Unmatched junction bases numbered 8, after V lost 1 base and J lost 5 bases. The CDR3 is CASSQGAPSGREETQYF. The CDR3 coding sequence is TGCGCCAGCAGCCAAGGGGCGCCTAGCGGGAGGGAGGAGACCCAGTACTTC.

Only a few counts were recorded for this clone. V usage is TRBV25-1 and J usage is TRBJ2-7; D unclear. Germline loops: CDR1 MGHDK, CDR2 SYGVNS. CDR3 size: 11 residues. The V end lost 6 bases, the J end lost 7 bases, and 10 bases lay between the germline ends. CDR3 residues: CASSTVREQYF. In nucleotides, the CDR3 is TGTGCCAGCAGCACAGTGAGGGAGCAGTACTTC.

The chain carries TRBV29-1 and TRBJ2-7; D is unclear. The CDR3 contains 13 residues. V was pared by 0 bases and J by 3 bases, with 9 bases between. Germline V gene lookup returns CDR1 SQVTM and CDR2 ANQGSEA. The CDR3 coding sequence is TGCAGCGTTGAAGATCGGGCAGGCTACGAGCAGTACTTC. Translating it yields CSVEDRAGYEQYF.

The chain uses TRBV4-1 and TRBJ1-6, with 11 bases identical to TRBD1. Trimming took 4 bases from V and 9 from J; bases not matched to a gene: 11. The germline V gene has CDR1 MGHRA and CDR2 YSYEKL. CDR3 size: 17 residues. The CDR3 DNA reads TGCGCCAGCAGCCCCAGGGCTGGGACAGGGGGAATTTCACCCCTCCACTTT. Translating it yields CASSPRAGTGGISPLHF.

The chain carries TRBV19 and TRBJ2-7; the D gene is possibly TRBD1 (6 bases). The CDR3 extends over 14 amino acids. V was cut by 5 bases and J by 2 bases, with 13 bases left in between. Germline CDR1 LNHDA, CDR2 SQIVND (reference sequence). The chain's CDR3 is CASSSFGQPYEQYF. The CDR3 nucleotides are TGTGCCAGTAGTTCCTTCGGACAGCCCTACGAGCAGTACTTC.

This sequence joins TRBV28 and TRBJ2-1; 13 bases are a match to TRBD2. The trim removed 2 bases at V and 14 bases at J, leaving 9 bases unmatched. The CDR3 loop spans 15 amino acids. From germline, CDR1 is MDHEN and CDR2 SYDVKM. This CDR3 is CASSLMTSGRSVEFF. The CDR3 coding sequence is TGTGCCAGCAGTTTAATGACTAGCGGGAGGTCTGTGGAGTTCTTC.

This chain uses TRBV9 with TRBJ2-7, with D tentatively TRBD2 (6 bases). Germline CDR1 SGDLS, CDR2 YYNGEE. Between the trimmed V and J ends, which lost 3 bases and 2 bases, there was a span of 12 bases. CDR3 length: 14 amino acids. CDR3 DNA: TGTGCCAGCAGCGCCGGACTAAGTACCTACGAGCAGTACTTC. Translated: CASSAGLSTYEQYF. The entire variable domain, with the rest obtained from reference TRBV9 and TRBJ2-7, is as follows: DSGVTQTPKHLITATGQRVTLRCSPRSGDLSVYWYQQSLDQGLQFLIQYYNGEERAKGNILERFSAQQFPDLHSELNLSSLELGDSALYFCASSAGLSTYEQYFGPGTRLTVT.

The CDR3 is CSVDHASSYNEQFF. In nucleotides, the CDR3 is TGCAGCGTTGACCACGCATCCTCCTACAATGAGCAGTTCTTC. This chain links TRBV29-1 with TRBJ2-1, with D hard to call. Germline V gene lookup returns CDR1 SQVTM and CDR2 ANQGSEA. The CDR3 sequence is 14 residues long. The ends were cut back, 3 bases at V and 0 bases at J, with 9 bases in the middle.

The J gene is TRBJ1-3, the V gene TRBV9; D gene uncertain. The CDR3 consists of 15 residues. The V end was cut by 3 bases, the J end by 0 bases, with 10 bases between. The germline V gene has CDR1 SGDLS and CDR2 YYNGEE. The CDR3 is CASSALPRSGNTIYF. CDR3 nucleotide sequence: TGTGCCAGCAGCGCTCTACCGCGCTCTGGAAACACCATATATTTT.

This clone was picked up one time. V and J are TRBV2 and TRBJ2-1; TRBD1 or TRBD2 may be the D gene (6 bases each). Per the germline V gene, CDR1 is SNHLY and CDR2 is FYNNEI. V lost 7 bases to trimming and J lost 0 bases, with 19 bases between them. The CDR3 has 17 amino acids. CDR3 amino acids: CASTLSWGASSYNEQFF. The CDR3 bases are TGTGCCAGCACTCTCAGCTGGGGGGCCAGCTCCTACAATGAGCAGTTCTTC.

The rearrangement joins TRBV27 to TRBJ2-5; D tentatively reads TRBD1 or TRBD2 (6 bases each). The germline V gene encodes CDR1 MNHEY and CDR2 SMNVEV (reference sequence). The CDR3 is 16 residues long. Trimming shortened V by 1 base and J by 2 bases, and 14 bases separated the two germline ends. The chain's CDR3 is CASSLYLGGGQETQYF. CDR3 nucleotides: TGTGCCAGCAGTTTATACTTGGGGGGCGGACAAGAGACCCAGTACTTC.

The J gene is TRBJ1-1, the V gene TRBV11-2; D possibly corresponds to TRBD1 (5 bases). The V and J ends lost 6 bases and 1 base respectively, with 18 bases between them. The CDR3 sequence is 16 residues long. Per the germline V gene, CDR1 is SGHAT and CDR2 is FQNNGV. The CDR3 DNA is TGTGCCAGCAGACCGGGGGGGTTTAATACGAACACTGAAGCTTTCTTT. Encoded protein: CASRPGGFNTNTEAFF.

This rearrangement joins TRBV10-3 to TRBJ2-2; 8 bases agree with TRBD1. J was trimmed by 4 bases and V by 6 bases; bases with no gene match: 19. This CDR3 is 19 amino acids long. The germline CDR1 and CDR2 sequences are ENHRY and SYGVKD. The CDR3 nucleotides are TGTGCCATCAGGGAAGACAGGGGTGCAACGGGACGGAGCACCGGGGAGCTGTTTTTT. Protein product: CAIREDRGATGRSTGELFF.

This clone was counted a single time. The rearrangement uses TRBV7-9 and TRBJ1-1, with D uncertain. The germline V gene encodes CDR1 SEHNR and CDR2 FQNEAQ (reference sequence). The length of the CDR3 is 16 residues. The V end lost 1 base, the J end lost 0 bases, and 12 bases lay between the germline ends. CDR3 DNA sequence: TGTGCCAGCAGCTTAGTTGGCAGAGCTATGAACACTGAAGCTTTCTTT. This translates into CASSLVGRAMNTEAFF.

This chain links TRBV2 with TRBJ2-7; D might be TRBD2 (5 bases). Germline loops: CDR1 SNHLY, CDR2 FYNNEI. This CDR3 region has 17 residues. V lost 6 bases and J 4 bases, leaving 25 bases between the germline ends. Here the CDR3 DNA reads TGTGCCAGCAGGCCGAAAGTGTCTGCAGGAGGCTTTTACGAGCAGTACTTC. Protein product: CASRPKVSAGGFYEQYF.

The V call is TRBV29-1, the J call TRBJ2-1, with D possibly matching TRBD2 (7 bases). The CDR3 extends over 14 amino acids. V was cut by 4 bases and J by 0 bases, with 10 bases left in between. The germline V gene has CDR1 SQVTM and CDR2 ANQGSEA. DNA for the CDR3: TGCAGCGTTGTGGGAGGGGGCTCCTACAATGAGCAGTTCTTC. Its protein product is CSVVGGGSYNEQFF.

V and J are TRBV4-1 and TRBJ2-2; D is undetermined. Between the trimmed V and J ends, which lost 7 bases and 6 bases, there was a span of 6 bases. Germline V gives CDR1 MGHRA, CDR2 YSYEKL. CDR3 size: 11 residues. CDR3 loop: CASTLSGELFF. CDR3 nucleotides: TGCGCCAGCACTTTGTCCGGGGAGCTGTTTTTT.

There are a few counts of this clone. The gene calls are TRBV7-8 and TRBJ1-2; D not resolved. V dropped 5 bases and J dropped 8 bases, with 15 bases sitting between them. This CDR3 has 13 residues. The germline V gene encodes CDR1 SGHVS and CDR2 FQNEAQ. CDR3 nucleotides: TGTGCCAGCAGCCCCGATGTGGTCGGCGGCTACACCTTC. Translation: CASSPDVVGGYTF. The whole variable domain, remainder taken from reference TRBV7-8 and TRBJ1-2, is GAGVSQSPRYKVAKRGQDVALRCDPISGHVSLFWYQQALGQGPEFLTYFQNEAQLDKSGLPSDRFFAERPEGSVSTLKIQRTQQEDSAVYLCASSPDVVGGYTFGSGTRLTVV.

About this clone itself: The same CDR3 can be traced to other DNA sequences in this sample. The CDR3 reads CASSFDNQPQHF. Written as DNA, the CDR3 is TGTGCCAGCAGTTTCGACAACCAGCCCCAGCATTTT. The V gene is TRBV28, the J gene TRBJ1-5, with D uncertain. This CDR3 contains 12 residues. Trimming stripped 3 bases from V and 7 bases from J, with 7 bases between. Germline V CDR1 and CDR2: MDHEN, SYDVKM.

In its sample, this clone was seen once. The V and J genes are TRBV2 and TRBJ2-5; 12 bases match TRBD2. The germline gives CDR1 SNHLY, CDR2 FYNNEI. The CDR3 extends over 16 amino acids. V trimming: 2 bases; J trimming: 5 bases; junction bases outside the gene matches: 6. CDR3 residues: CASSESLAGGRETQYF. For the CDR3, the DNA is TGTGCCAGCAGTGAATCTCTAGCGGGAGGGCGGGAGACCCAGTACTTC.

The rearrangement uses TRBV28 and TRBJ2-5, with a possible D match to TRBD1 (5 bases). The germline V gene encodes CDR1 MDHEN and CDR2 SYDVKM. This CDR3 is 15 amino acids long. The V end was cut by 6 bases, the J end by 0 bases, with 14 bases between. The CDR3 sequence: CASRKNRFYQETQYF. For the CDR3, the DNA is TGTGCCAGCAGAAAGAACAGGTTCTACCAAGAGACCCAGTACTTC.

This CDR3 is CASSPRLTPREQFF. The CDR3 coding sequence is TGTGCCAGCAGCCCACGACTGACACCCCGTGAGCAGTTCTTC. This rearrangement joins TRBV9 to TRBJ2-1; D is undetermined. V was pared by 4 bases and J by 9 bases, with 17 bases between. CDR3 length: 14 residues. Germline lookup yields CDR1 SGDLS and CDR2 YYNGEE. Full variable domain (missing parts from reference TRBV9 and TRBJ2-1): DSGVTQTPKHLITATGQRVTLRCSPRSGDLSVYWYQQSLDQGLQFLIQYYNGEERAKGNILERFSAQQFPDLHSELNLSSLELGDSALYFCASSPRLTPREQFFGPGTRLTVL.

This chain uses TRBV5-1 with TRBJ2-1; 11 bases are shared with TRBD2. CDR3 length: 19 residues. CDR1 and CDR2 (germline): SGHRS, YFSETQ. With V trimmed by 0 bases and J by 7 bases, 15 bases remained unmatched. The CDR3, as DNA: TGCGCCAGCAGCTTGGGATTAGCGGGAGGGCCCTCGAGTGTGAATGAGCAGTTCTTC. Its protein product is CASSLGLAGGPSSVNEQFF.